This T cell receptor beta chain was captured by sequencing in a study of cytomegalovirus exposure and HLA in healthy donors. As to this clone: Its antigen is not known.

Study outcomes and limitations: Prior analysis indicated that the majority of TCR beta V segments exhibited productivity approximately 87% or approximately 30% of the time.

The primer mix had 60 Vbeta and 13 Jbeta primers. Sequenced by immunoSEQ multiplex PCR; TCRdb stores in-frame clones only, minus some. The data contain 140,000 to 150,000 clones, less than 90% of them singletons. The germline gives CDR1 SGHAT, CDR2 FQNNGV. V was shortened by 0 bases and J by 4 bases, with 12 bases between the two germline ends. The CDR3 extends over 15 amino acids. Source material: PBMCs. The V and J genes are TRBV11-2 and TRBJ1-2; D call uncertain. The sequence came from a boy younger than 10 in good health and CMV-seronegative. CDR3 coding DNA: TGTGCCAGCAGCTTAGATCTGAGGCTTGGCTATGGCTACACCTTC. As protein: CASSLDLRLGYGYTF.